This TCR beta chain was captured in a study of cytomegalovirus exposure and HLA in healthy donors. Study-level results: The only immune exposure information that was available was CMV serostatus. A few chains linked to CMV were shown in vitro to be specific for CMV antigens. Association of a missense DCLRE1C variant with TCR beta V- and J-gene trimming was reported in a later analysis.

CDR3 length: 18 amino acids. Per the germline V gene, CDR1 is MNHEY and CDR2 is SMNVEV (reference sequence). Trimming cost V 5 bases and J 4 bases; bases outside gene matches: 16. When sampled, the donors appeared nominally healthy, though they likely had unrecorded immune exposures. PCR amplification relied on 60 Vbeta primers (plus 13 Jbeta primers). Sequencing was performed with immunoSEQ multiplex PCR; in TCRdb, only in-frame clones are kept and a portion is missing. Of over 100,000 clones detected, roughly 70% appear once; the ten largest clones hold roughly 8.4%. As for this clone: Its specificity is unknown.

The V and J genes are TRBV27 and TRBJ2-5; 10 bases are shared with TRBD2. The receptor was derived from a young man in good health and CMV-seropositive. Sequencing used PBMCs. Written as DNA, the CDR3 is TGTGCCAGCAGTCCCCTGGGGCTCCTAGCGGGAGTATCAGAGACCCAGTACTTC. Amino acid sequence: CASSPLGLLAGVSETQYF.